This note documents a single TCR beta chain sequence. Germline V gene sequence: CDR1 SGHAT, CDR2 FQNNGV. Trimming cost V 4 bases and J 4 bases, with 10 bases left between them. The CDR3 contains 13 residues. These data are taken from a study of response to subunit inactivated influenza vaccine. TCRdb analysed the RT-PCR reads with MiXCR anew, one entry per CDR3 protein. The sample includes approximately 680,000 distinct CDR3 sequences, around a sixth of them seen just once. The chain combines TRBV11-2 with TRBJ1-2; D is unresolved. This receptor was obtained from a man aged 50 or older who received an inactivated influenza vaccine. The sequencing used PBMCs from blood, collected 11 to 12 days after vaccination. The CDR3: CASSSTRAYGYTF. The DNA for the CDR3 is TGTGCCAGCAGCTCCACACGGGCCTATGGCTACACCTTC. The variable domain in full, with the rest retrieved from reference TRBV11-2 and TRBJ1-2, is EAGVAQSPRYKIIEKRQSVAFWCNPISGHATLYWYQQILGQGPKLLIQFQNNGVVDDSQLPKDRFSAERLKGVDSTLKIQPAKLEDSAVYLCASSSTRAYGYTFGSGTRLTVV.